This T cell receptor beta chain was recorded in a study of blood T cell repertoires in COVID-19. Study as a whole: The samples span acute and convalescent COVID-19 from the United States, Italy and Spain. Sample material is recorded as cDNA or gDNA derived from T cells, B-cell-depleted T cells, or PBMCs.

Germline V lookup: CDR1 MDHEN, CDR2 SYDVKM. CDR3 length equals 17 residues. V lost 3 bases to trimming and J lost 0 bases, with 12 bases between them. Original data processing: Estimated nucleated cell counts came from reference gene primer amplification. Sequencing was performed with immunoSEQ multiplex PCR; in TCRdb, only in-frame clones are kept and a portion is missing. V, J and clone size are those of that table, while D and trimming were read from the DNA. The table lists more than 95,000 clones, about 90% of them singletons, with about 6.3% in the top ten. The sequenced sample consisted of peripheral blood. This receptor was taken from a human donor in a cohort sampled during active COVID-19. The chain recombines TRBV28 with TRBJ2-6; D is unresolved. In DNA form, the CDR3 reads TGTGCCAGCAGTTTTTTGGCTCCCGTCTCTGGGGCCAACGTCCTGACTTTC. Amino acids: CASSFLAPVSGANVLTF.